The clone carrying this T cell receptor beta chain was seen repeatedly, ten times or more. The sample originates from a study of metastatic and nonmetastatic thyroid tumors. The length of the CDR3 is 18 residues. The junction had 13 bases not matched to a gene; V was cut back by 6 bases and J by 5 bases. Germline loops: CDR1 KGHSH, CDR2 LQKENI. TCRdb recomputed clones from the PCR reads via MiXCR. The sample records 20,000 to 30,000 clones, approximately 12% being singletons. No patient received treatment before thyroid surgery. The sample comprised blood. The chain joins TRBV18 to TRBJ1-6; 10 bases align to TRBD1. This TCR was sampled from a female donor with papillary thyroid cancer or a benign thyroid nodule (not recorded which). Some clones in this sample may be carry-over from other donors' samples. The chain's CDR3 is CASSADQTGGGHNSPLHF. CDR3 in DNA: TGTGCCAGCTCCGCGGACCAGACAGGGGGCGGTCATAATTCACCCCTCCACTTT.